The entry that follows covers one T cell receptor beta chain sequence. Sequenced by immunoSEQ multiplex PCR; TCRdb stores in-frame clones only, minus some. The data show about 82,000 clones, 86% seen once. This specimen comes from a study of OX40 agonist ivuxolimab in advanced cancers. This CDR3 comprises 16 residues. The V and J ends lost 4 bases and 4 bases respectively, with 17 bases between them. Germline lookup yields CDR1 SGHRS and CDR2 YFSETQ. The genes are TRBV5-1 and TRBJ2-2; weak D call: TRBD2 (5 bases). The sequenced sample was CD4+ or CD8+ T cells sorted from blood, obtained in a trial of the OX40 agonist ivuxolimab. This TCR came from an adult with an advanced solid tumor such as melanoma, head and neck, liver or kidney cancer. The CDR3 sequence is CASSPAALAGTGELFF. CDR3 DNA: TGCGCCAGCAGCCCCGCGGCCCTAGCAGGCACCGGGGAGCTGTTTTTT.